Below, 22 T cell receptor beta chains from the same sample are listed, as sequenced in a study of cytomegalovirus exposure and HLA in healthy donors. The PCR used 60 Vbeta and 13 Jbeta primers. Clones were read by immunoSEQ multiplex PCR, and TCRdb kept only the in-frame ones, dropping some. The sample holds about 140,000 clones, roughly four fifths seen once. The sample taken for sequencing was PBMCs. These TCRs come from a young man in good health and CMV-seropositive.

This chain uses TRBV10-3 with TRBJ1-1, with 8 bases lining up with TRBD1. Unmatched junction bases numbered 11, after V lost 6 bases and J lost 8 bases. The CDR3 is 14 amino acids. CDR1 and CDR2 from the germline V gene are ENHRY and SYGVKD. CDR3: CAIRGTGEYREAFF. CDR3 sequence (DNA): TGTGCCATCAGAGGGACAGGCGAATACCGCGAAGCTTTCTTT.

This sequence joins TRBV6-5 and TRBJ1-1, with 8 bases lining up with TRBD1. In germline, CDR1 is MNHEY, CDR2 SVGAGI. V lost 7 bases and J lost 1; bases outside the gene matches: 8. The CDR3 spans 15 residues. CDR3 in amino acids: CASTEDRDGNTEAFF. The CDR3 nucleotides read TGTGCCAGCACCGAGGACAGGGACGGGAACACTGAAGCTTTCTTT.

The chain couples TRBV9 to TRBJ2-2; possible D gene TRBD2, 6 bases. Per the germline V gene, CDR1 is SGDLS and CDR2 is YYNGEE. The V end was cut by 1 base, the J end by 5 bases, with 18 bases between. The CDR3 runs 17 residues. In nucleotides, the CDR3 is TGTGCCAGCAGCGTATACCCAGGAGGGCGCGGAACCGGGGAGCTGTTTTTT. This translates into CASSVYPGGRGTGELFF.

This clone showed up just a few times. The gene calls are TRBV5-1 and TRBJ2-7, with TRBD2 identical over 7 bases. Unmatched junction bases numbered 9, after V lost 1 base and J lost 2 bases. Germline loops: CDR1 SGHRS, CDR2 YFSETQ. The CDR3 has 16 residues. CDR3 coding DNA: TGCGCCAGCAGCTTGTTGGGGACTAATAGACCCTACGAGCAGTACTTC. Its translation: CASSLLGTNRPYEQYF.

The chain carries TRBV28 and TRBJ1-5; TRBD1 might be the D (5 bases). The V end lost 3 bases, the J end lost 11 bases, and 23 bases lay between the germline ends. CDR1 is MDHEN and CDR2 is SYDVKM in the germline V gene. The length of the CDR3 is 16 residues. The CDR3 DNA sequence: TGTGCCAGCAGTTTGGGGCAGCCTCCCTTTCGCGAAGCCCAGCATTTT. Encoded protein: CASSLGQPPFREAQHF. Together with reference TRBV28 and TRBJ1-5, the CDR3 gives the full variable domain: DVKVTQSSRYLVKRTGEKVFLECVQDMDHENMFWYRQDPGLGLRLIYFSYDVKMKEKGDIPEGYSVSREKKERFSLILESASTNQTSMYLCASSLGQPPFREAQHFGDGTRLSIL.

The chain uses TRBV28 and TRBJ1-5; possible D gene TRBD1, 6 bases. Germline V CDR1 and CDR2: MDHEN, SYDVKM. Trimming cost V 6 bases and J 5 bases, with 17 bases left between them. This CDR3 comprises 15 residues. The CDR3 coding sequence is TGTGCCAGCAGCCCCCGGACAGTGATAGATCAGCCCCAGCATTTT. Amino acid sequence: CASSPRTVIDQPQHF. Full variable domain (outside the CDR3, taken from reference TRBV28 and TRBJ1-5): DVKVTQSSRYLVKRTGEKVFLECVQDMDHENMFWYRQDPGLGLRLIYFSYDVKMKEKGDIPEGYSVSREKKERFSLILESASTNQTSMYLCASSPRTVIDQPQHFGDGTRLSIL.

V is TRBV13 and J is TRBJ2-7, with TRBD2 matching 7 bases. Looked up from germline, CDR1 is PRHDT and CDR2 is FYEKMQ (reference sequence). V was pared by 4 bases and J by 4 bases, with 13 bases of the junction left unmatched. The CDR3 runs 16 residues. Here the CDR3 reads CASSSILGRYRYEQYF. Here the CDR3 DNA reads TGTGCCAGCAGCTCAATTCTCGGGAGGTACAGGTACGAGCAGTACTTC.

In nucleotides, the CDR3 is TGTGCCAGCAGCCCCGGGACAGGGTTTGAAAAACTGTTTTTT. Its protein is CASSPGTGFEKLFF. This sequence joins TRBV11-2 and TRBJ1-4; 9 bases line up with TRBD1. Germline assignment: CDR1 SGHAT and CDR2 FQNNGV. The CDR3 length is 14 residues. V lost 5 bases, J lost 7 bases, and 5 bases stayed unmatched.

This clone turned up a few times. The chain combines TRBV20-1 with TRBJ2-1; no definite D call. Trimming shortened V by 0 bases and J by 8 bases, and 5 bases separated the two germline ends. Germline CDR1 reads DFQATT; CDR2 reads SNEGSKA (reference sequence). The CDR3 extends over 11 amino acids. CDR3 protein: CSARDRDEQFF. The CDR3 DNA reads TGCAGTGCTAGAGATCGCGATGAGCAGTTCTTC.

This clone was seen only a few times. The chain carries TRBV11-2 and TRBJ2-1; no clear D gene. The germline CDR1 and CDR2 sequences are SGHAT and FQNNGV. V was pared by 3 bases and J by 9 bases, with 9 bases between. This CDR3 is 12 amino acids long. In nucleotides, the CDR3 is TGTGCCAGCAGCTTTTCTAAGCTTGAGCAGTTCTTC. It is translated as CASSFSKLEQFF.

V and J are TRBV5-1 and TRBJ2-7; 10 nucleotides agree with TRBD1. The CDR3 is 14 amino acids. V trimming: 4 bases; J trimming: 5 bases; junction bases outside the gene matches: 6. The germline gives CDR1 SGHRS, CDR2 YFSETQ. CDR3 sequence (DNA): TGCGCCAGCAGCCCGGGACAGGGGTTTGACGAGCAGTACTTC. It is translated as CASSPGQGFDEQYF.

The chain combines TRBV4-1 with TRBJ2-5, with 8 bases fitting TRBD1. Germline V gene lookup returns CDR1 MGHRA and CDR2 YSYEKL. The CDR3 has 14 amino acids. After removal of 3 bases from V and 3 bases from J, the junction contained 3 bases not matched to a gene. Here the CDR3 reads CASSQMDREETQYF. As DNA, the CDR3 is TGCGCCAGCAGCCAGATGGACAGGGAAGAGACCCAGTACTTC.

The chain links TRBV7-9 to TRBJ2-7; D may be TRBD2 (6 bases). Germline CDR1 and CDR2: SEHNR and FQNEAQ (reference sequence). The CDR3 has 13 residues. V was clipped by 2 bases and J by 6 bases, with 11 bases between them. The CDR3 here is CASSLRRESEQYF. CDR3 coding DNA: TGTGCCAGCAGCTTACGCCGGGAGAGCGAGCAGTACTTC.

The chain combines TRBV19 with TRBJ1-5; possibly TRBD1 for D (5 bases). This CDR3 contains 14 residues. Germline values: CDR1 LNHDA, CDR2 SQIVND (reference sequence). The ends were cut back, 9 bases at V and 0 bases at J, with 12 bases in the middle. The CDR3 nucleotides read TGTGCCAGCGGCGGGACCTATAGCAATCAGCCCCAGCATTTT. It yields the protein CASGGTYSNQPQHF.

The J gene is TRBJ2-6, the V gene TRBV14; D is ambiguous. The CDR3 extends over 19 amino acids. The V end was cut by 4 bases, the J end by 0 bases, with 19 bases between. From germline, CDR1 is SGHDN and CDR2 FVKESK. The CDR3 is CASSPPGIRSYSGANVLTF. CDR3 coding DNA: TGTGCCAGCAGCCCCCCAGGAATCCGCTCCTACTCTGGGGCCAACGTCCTGACTTTC.

The chain has TRBV29-1 and TRBJ1-2; 8 bases line up with TRBD1. The CDR3 contains 13 residues. Germline V gene lookup returns CDR1 SQVTM and CDR2 ANQGSEA. J was trimmed by 4 bases and V by 4 bases; bases with no gene match: 5. The DNA for the CDR3 is TGCAGCGTTGCAGGGACAGGCACCTATGGCTACACCTTC. Its translation: CSVAGTGTYGYTF.

This clone was seen only once. This sequence joins TRBV27 and TRBJ2-7; 9 bases align to TRBD1. Germline CDR1 MNHEY, CDR2 SMNVEV (reference sequence). This CDR3 spans 18 amino acids. The V gene end was trimmed by 0 bases and the J gene end by 7 bases; junction bases not matched to a gene: 16. This CDR3 reads CASSLSGGFGDRAGEQYF. CDR3 bases: TGTGCCAGCAGTTTATCAGGTGGGTTCGGGGACAGGGCAGGGGAGCAGTACTTC.

This clone has a handful of counts. The rearrangement links TRBV6-5 to TRBJ2-7; 9 bases map to TRBD1. The V and J ends lost 0 bases and 2 bases, in that order; junction bases with no gene match: 2. CDR1 and CDR2 (germline): MNHEY, SVGAGI. CDR3 length: 15 amino acids. Here the CDR3 reads CASSYSGQGPYEQYF. In DNA, the CDR3 is TGTGCCAGCAGTTACTCGGGACAGGGCCCCTACGAGCAGTACTTC.

A word on this clone: The germline gene is not matched at one end of the junction; a read error may be the cause. The chain links TRBV6-1 to TRBJ2-2; D is perhaps TRBD1 (6 bases). Germline V gives CDR1 MNHNS, CDR2 SASEGT. The CDR3 consists of 12 residues. The CDR3 here is CASSGAAGELFF. CDR3 sequence (DNA): TGTGCCAGCTCAGGGGCGGCCGGGGAGTTGTTTTTT.

In its sample, this clone was seen many times. The chain links TRBV27 to TRBJ2-7, with D possibly being TRBD1 (7 bases). Trimming removed 2 bases from V and 3 bases from J, with 32 bases in between. Germline CDR1 MNHEY, CDR2 SMNVEV (reference sequence). The CDR3 is made up of 21 amino acids. CDR3 nucleotide sequence: TGTGCCAGCAGTTTAGAGGGGGGCCTCGGGGCCTTACAGGGGTCATACTACGAGCAGTACTTC. It codes for CASSLEGGLGALQGSYYEQYF.

The V gene is TRBV28, the J gene TRBJ2-3; the match to TRBD2 covers 9 bases. The CDR3 has 17 residues. V was pared by 6 bases and J by 1 base, with 11 bases of the junction left unmatched. CDR1 and CDR2 (germline): MDHEN, SYDVKM. CDR3 sequence: CASSRAAGGFGTDTQYF. The CDR3 DNA sequence: TGTGCCAGCAGCCGCGCAGCGGGAGGTTTTGGCACAGATACGCAGTATTTT.

This clone was recorded only once. This chain joins TRBV7-6 and TRBJ2-1, with TRBD2 matching 7 bases. Germline CDR1 SGHVS, CDR2 FNYEAQ. The J segment lost 3 bases and the V segment lost 6 bases, leaving 2 bases of the junction unmatched. CDR3 length equals 13 residues. The CDR3 loop is CASRRDYYNEQFF. CDR3 bases: TGTGCCAGCAGGCGGGACTACTACAATGAGCAGTTCTTC. Drawing the rest from reference TRBV7-6 and TRBJ2-1, the complete variable domain is GAGVSQSPRYKVTKRGQDVALRCDPISGHVSLYWYRQALGQGPEFLTYFNYEAQQDKSGLPNDRFSAERPEGSISTLTIQRTEQRDSAMYRCASRRDYYNEQFFGPGTRLTVL.